These 4 T cell receptor beta chains originate from one sample sequenced in a study of PD-1 blockade in classical Hodgkin lymphoma. Sequencing used immunoSEQ multiplex PCR; TCRdb keeps in-frame clones, though not all of them. The sample has over 80,000 clones, approximately 92% seen once. Every one of the patients relapsed after autologous stem cell transplantation (brentuximab vedotin exposure was variable). The specimen comprised peripheral blood mononuclear cells (PBMCs), sampled at baseline. These TCRs come from a human donor with classical Hodgkin lymphoma.

This chain uses TRBV30 with TRBJ2-7; weak D call: TRBD1 (5 bases). Between the trimmed V and J ends, which lost 3 bases and 3 bases, there was a span of 9 bases. Germline V gene data show CDR1 as GTSNPN and CDR2 as SVGIG (reference sequence). The CDR3 length is 12 residues. The CDR3 region has the DNA TGTGCCTGGAGCGGAACAGGCTACGAGCAGTACTTC. It codes for CAWSGTGYEQYF.

The chain employs TRBV5-1 and TRBJ2-3; possible D gene TRBD1, 6 bases. Germline V CDR1 and CDR2: SGHRS, YFSETQ. CDR3 length equals 14 residues. V shed 0 bases and J shed 4 bases, with 9 bases lying between them. For the CDR3, the DNA is TGCGCCAGCAGCTTGGGACAGGCCCCAGATACGCAGTATTTT. Translation: CASSLGQAPDTQYF. Combining the CDR3 with reference TRBV5-1 and TRBJ2-3 gives the whole variable domain KAGVTQTPRYLIKTRGQQVTLSCSPISGHRSVSWYQQTPGQGLQFLFEYFSETQRNKGNFPGRFSGRQFSNSRSEMNVSTLELGDSALYLCASSLGQAPDTQYFGPGTRLTVL.

The genes are TRBV5-1 and TRBJ2-7; 13 bases agree with TRBD2. Germline CDR1 reads SGHRS; CDR2 reads YFSETQ. Trimming took 4 bases from V and 4 from J; bases not matched to a gene: 5. CDR3 size: 15 residues. CDR3 sequence reads: CASSPWTSGSYEQYF. For the CDR3, the DNA is TGCGCCAGCAGCCCTTGGACTAGCGGGAGTTACGAGCAGTACTTC.

The genes are TRBV19 and TRBJ1-1; no clear D. The germline V gene has CDR1 LNHDA and CDR2 SQIVND (reference sequence). The CDR3 extends over 18 amino acids. Deletions cut 3 bases from V and 4 bases from J, with 24 bases between. CDR3 protein: CASSMLLTRGLLSTEAFF. CDR3 coding DNA: TGTGCCAGTAGTATGCTTCTCACCCGGGGATTGCTGTCCACTGAAGCTTTCTTT.